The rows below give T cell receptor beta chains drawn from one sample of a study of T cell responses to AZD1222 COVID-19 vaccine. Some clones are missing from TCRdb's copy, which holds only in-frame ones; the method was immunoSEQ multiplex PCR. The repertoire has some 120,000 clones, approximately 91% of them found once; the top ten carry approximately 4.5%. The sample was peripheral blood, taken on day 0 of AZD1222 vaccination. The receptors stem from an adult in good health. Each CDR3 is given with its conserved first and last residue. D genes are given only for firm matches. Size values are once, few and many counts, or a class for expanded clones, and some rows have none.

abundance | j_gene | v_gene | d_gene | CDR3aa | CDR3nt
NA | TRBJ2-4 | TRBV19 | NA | CASNGAKNIQYF | TGTGCCAGTAACGGAGCCAAAAACATTCAGTACTTC
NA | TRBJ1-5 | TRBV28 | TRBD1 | CVEGQGASQPQHF | TGTGTCGAAGGACAGGGGGCGTCTCAGCCCCAGCATTTT
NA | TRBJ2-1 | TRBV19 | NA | CASSILGSSGGGYNEQFF | TGTGCCAGTAGCATCCTGGGGTCCTCAGGGGGGGGTTACAATGAGCAGTTCTTC
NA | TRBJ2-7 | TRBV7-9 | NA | CASSDTGNHEQYF | TGTGCCAGCAGCGACACAGGGAATCACGAGCAGTACTTC
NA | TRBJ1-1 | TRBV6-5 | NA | CASSLQGDEAFF | TGTGCCAGCAGTTTACAGGGAGATGAAGCTTTCTTT
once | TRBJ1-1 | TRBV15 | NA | CATSRGLGVGSEAFF | TGTGCCACCAGCAGAGGATTGGGAGTGGGTTCTGAAGCTTTCTTT
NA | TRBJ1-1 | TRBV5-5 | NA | CASSLAADGMNTEAFF | TGTGCCAGCAGCTTGGCAGCGGATGGGATGAACACTGAAGCTTTCTTT
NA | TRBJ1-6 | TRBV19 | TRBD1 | CASSPDRVNNSPLHF | TGTGCCAGTAGCCCGGACAGGGTGAACAATTCACCCCTCCACTTT
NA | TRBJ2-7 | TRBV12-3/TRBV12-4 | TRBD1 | CASSPGGYEQYF | TGTGCCAGCAGTCCAGGGGGTTACGAGCAGTACTTC
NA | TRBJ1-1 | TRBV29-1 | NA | CSVEGGLNTEAFF | TGCAGCGTTGAGGGGGGCTTGAACACTGAAGCTTTCTTT